This TCR beta chain was retrieved from a study of shared clonotypes between healthy human individuals. Regarding the study as a whole: Approximately 5.1% was the fraction of naive CD4 clonotypes found shared across several donors.

CDR1 is SGHTA, CDR2 FQGNSA, per germline. This CDR3 contains 10 residues. With 9 bases removed from V and 6 bases from J, the gap between germline ends came to 6 bases. CD8 cells regarded as naive lacked CD45RO, were positively chosen for CCR7, and omitted terminally differentiated effector memory CD45RA+ cells. Recent vaccinations or acute infections were absent in the healthy HIV-negative adult donors. The assay ran at deep level. For every subset, genomic DNA was evenly distributed across several immunoSEQ plates. The data were produced by immunoSEQ multiplex PCR, yet TCRdb's version contains in-frame clones alone and is incomplete. The data show some 2 million clones, with roughly 95% seen just once and 0.95% to 1.5% held by the top ten. This clone has just a few counts. Its antigen is not known.

This receptor was taken from a man younger than 35 in good health. The chain recombines TRBV7-2 with TRBJ1-5; D is uncertain. The specimen sequenced was naive CD8+ T cells sorted from blood. CDR3 in amino acids: CASAAQPQHF. In nucleotides, the CDR3 is TGTGCCAGTGCGGCTCAGCCCCAGCATTTT. The full variable domain, its missing parts supplied by reference TRBV7-2 and TRBJ1-5, is GAGVSQSPSNKVTEKGKDVELRCDPISGHTALYWYRQSLGQGLEFLIYFQGNSAPDKSGLPSDRFSAERTGGSVSTLTIQRTQQEDSAVYLCASAAQPQHFGDGTRLSIL.